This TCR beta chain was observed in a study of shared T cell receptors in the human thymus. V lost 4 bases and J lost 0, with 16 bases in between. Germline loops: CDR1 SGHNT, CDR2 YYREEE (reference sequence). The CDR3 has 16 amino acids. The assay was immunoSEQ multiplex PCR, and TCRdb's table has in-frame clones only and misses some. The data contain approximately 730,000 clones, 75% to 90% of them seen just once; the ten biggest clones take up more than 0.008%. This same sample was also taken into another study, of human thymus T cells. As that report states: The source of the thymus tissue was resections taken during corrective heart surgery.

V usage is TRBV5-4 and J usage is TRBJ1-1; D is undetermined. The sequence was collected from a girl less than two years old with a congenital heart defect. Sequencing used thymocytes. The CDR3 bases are TGTGCCAGCAGCCGCACTTCTAGTCCCATGAACACTGAAGCTTTCTTT. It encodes CASSRTSSPMNTEAFF. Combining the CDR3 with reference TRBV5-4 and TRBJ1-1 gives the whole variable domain ETGVTQSPTHLIKTRGQQVTLRCSSQSGHNTVSWYQQALGQGPQFIFQYYREEENGRGNFPPRFSGLQFPNYSSELNVNALELDDSALYLCASSRTSSPMNTEAFFGQGTRLTVV.